Listed here are 5 T cell receptor beta chains from one sample, sequenced in a study of persistence of HIV-infected CD4 T cells. This was the immunoSEQ version 4 assay in survey mode. Using immunoSEQ multiplex PCR, the repertoire was profiled, and TCRdb retains in-frame clones only, with some absent. This sample has fewer than 50,000 clones, with 91% found just once. Anti-CD3/anti-CD28 beads served as a nonspecific positive control stimulus. Sorting selected CD4+ T cells upregulating both CD40 ligand and CD69. For these receptors, no antigen is known. Sample: CD4+ T cells sorted from PBMCs after roughly 17-hour stimulation, taken from a patient who received antiretroviral therapy. Every receptor here comes from an adult man with HIV who was CMV-seropositive.

The genes are TRBV9 and TRBJ1-6, with 12 bases fitting TRBD1. Looked up from germline, CDR1 is SGDLS and CDR2 is YYNGEE. V was clipped by 3 bases and J by 8 bases; unmatched bases: 6. CDR3 size: 16 residues. CDR3 DNA: TGTGCCAGCAGCGGGGACAGGGGGCATAGGGATTCACCCCTCCACTTT. Its protein product is CASSGDRGHRDSPLHF.

This clone was seen only once. V is TRBV14 and J is TRBJ1-1; no firm D call. The germline V gene encodes CDR1 SGHDN and CDR2 FVKESK. This CDR3 region has 13 residues. V gave up 1 base and J gave up 5 bases, with 8 bases separating them. The CDR3 spells CASSQGLGTEAFF. The CDR3 DNA reads as TGTGCCAGCAGCCAAGGTCTGGGTACTGAAGCTTTCTTT.

The chain employs TRBV5-1 and TRBJ1-6; TRBD1 is a possible D gene (5 bases). The germline V gene encodes CDR1 SGHRS and CDR2 YFSETQ. This CDR3 has 15 amino acids. Trimming cost V 0 bases and J 6 bases, with 10 bases left between them. Written as DNA, the CDR3 is TGCGCCAGCAGCTTGGGGCGCGGGGGTAATTCACCCCTCCACTTT. Translation gives CASSLGRGGNSPLHF. Combining the CDR3 with reference TRBV5-1 and TRBJ1-6 gives the whole variable domain KAGVTQTPRYLIKTRGQQVTLSCSPISGHRSVSWYQQTPGQGLQFLFEYFSETQRNKGNFPGRFSGRQFSNSRSEMNVSTLELGDSALYLCASSLGRGGNSPLHFGNGTRLTVT.

This rearrangement joins TRBV7-3 to TRBJ1-3; 7 nucleotides align to TRBD1. From germline, CDR1 is SGHTA and CDR2 FQGTGA. The CDR3 is 15 residues long. V lost 3 bases to trimming and J lost 0 bases; unmatched junction nucleotides: 2. CDR3 sequence reads: CASSLTGNSGNTIYF. CDR3 nucleotides: TGTGCCAGCAGCTTGACAGGGAACTCTGGAAACACCATATATTTT.

The rearrangement uses TRBV7-9 and TRBJ2-3; TRBD2 agrees at 12 bases. Trimming removed 4 bases from V and 2 bases from J; junction bases left unmatched: 10. The CDR3 extends over 18 amino acids. Germline V gene sequence: CDR1 SEHNR, CDR2 FQNEAQ (reference sequence). In nucleotides, the CDR3 is TGTGCCAGCAGCTCCCCACTTACTAGCGGGGGGTTCACAGATACGCAGTATTTT. Translation gives CASSSPLTSGGFTDTQYF.